A selection of T cell receptor beta chains follows, all from one sample in a study of response to subunit inactivated influenza vaccine. TCRdb independently ran MiXCR on the RT-PCR reads; one entry per CDR3 protein. Of some 480,000 distinct CDR3 sequences in the sample, 9.5% to 12% were seen once. The sample consisted of PBMCs from blood, taken around seven weeks after vaccination. These receptors came from a man aged 50 to 60 who received an inactivated influenza vaccine. CDR3s leave out the opening cysteine and the closing phenylalanine or tryptophan. Fields, in order: clone size, J gene, V gene, CDR3 protein. Rows give clone size only sometimes, using once, few, many, or a class for an expanded clone.

-	TRBJ2-2	TRBV10-3	AISVVESAGELF
-	TRBJ2-1	TRBV29-1	SVTFPPGLAGGNYNEQF
-	TRBJ2-1	TRBV6-5	ASSSSSGGAAEQF
-	TRBJ1-3	TRBV5-1	ASSSRQGATGNTIY
many	TRBJ2-7	TRBV7-9	ASSPVGSRYEQY
-	TRBJ2-7	TRBV2	ASSEIRAHEQY
many	TRBJ2-2	TRBV5-1	ASRAGENTGELF
-	TRBJ2-7	TRBV2	ASSSGTGWAYEQY
many	TRBJ2-1	TRBV7-7	ASSPSGTSAYNEQF
-	TRBJ2-3	TRBV10-3	AISARTGIGFIRTDTQY
few	TRBJ2-1	TRBV6-2/TRBV6-3	ASSPISGTFNSDEQF
few	TRBJ2-3	TRBV11-3	ASSNTQGDTQY
few	TRBJ1-5	TRBV12-3/TRBV12-4	ASSVWGNQPQH
few	TRBJ2-5	TRBV7-2	ASSLGPQGGGGETQY
-	TRBJ2-5	TRBV29-1	SVEPRGQAGRPQETQY
few	TRBJ1-2	TRBV4-1	ASSQSGKTNYGYT
many	TRBJ2-4	TRBV29-1	SVEVTGGGIQY
-	TRBJ2-5	TRBV7-2	ASSLGALETQY
many	TRBJ2-5	TRBV20-1	SANRGGSETQY
few	TRBJ1-2	TRBV7-2	ASSAQGGANYGYT
few	TRBJ1-1	TRBV28	ASSYQGETEAF
many	TRBJ2-2	TRBV12-3/TRBV12-4	ASTLGRVNTGELF
few	TRBJ1-6	TRBV7-2	ASKFGRVDSPLH
few	TRBJ2-7	TRBV3-1	ASSRGGGGAVYEQY
many	TRBJ2-1	TRBV5-6	ASSLVLDRGGNEQF
-	TRBJ1-5	TRBV2	ASSLRRGEPQH
-	TRBJ2-3	TRBV12-3/TRBV12-4	ASRWGSVNTQY
-	TRBJ2-1	TRBV5-4	ASSTGVGLAGNEQF
few	TRBJ1-1	TRBV6-5	ASSYWIGRGTEAF
many	TRBJ2-1	TRBV27	ASSDRGPRNEQF
-	TRBJ1-5	TRBV5-1	ASSVDAGSNQPQH
-	TRBJ2-7	TRBV4-2	ASSQGGTGRLYEQY
many	TRBJ2-5	TRBV7-9	ASSLRGEETQY
many	TRBJ2-1	TRBV7-3	ASSETSGNNNEQF
-	TRBJ2-1	TRBV28	ASSFSGQIGPSSYNEQF
few	TRBJ1-1	TRBV6-1	ASSLLQGASEAF
few	TRBJ2-2	TRBV11-2	ASSFGTGRPGELF
many	TRBJ2-3	TRBV10-3	AISVPIPTRNSDTQY
many	TRBJ1-2	TRBV4-1	ASSHHDRGYGYT
-	TRBJ1-2	TRBV29-1	SVNGQTGARYT
few	TRBJ2-1	TRBV20-1	SAREALVRREFHEQF
many	TRBJ2-1	TRBV11-1	ASSLAIGNEQF
many	TRBJ1-5	TRBV10-3	AISDPEGNQPQH